One sample yielded the 17 T cell receptor beta chains listed below, sequenced in a study of T-cell reconstitution after alpha-beta-depleted transplantation in children. Preparation of the TCRbeta library was carried out with unique molecular identifiers. MiXCR, applied by TCRdb to the PCR reads, yields one record per CDR3 protein. The profile shows 500,000 to 600,000 distinct CDR3 sequences, over 25% of them singletons. The starting material was PBMCs from the stem cell graft donor, obtained from the stem cell graft. These receptors came from a human donor who donated a stem cell graft to a child with aplastic anemia.

This clonotype was seen at least ten times. The chain employs TRBV29-1 and TRBJ1-5, with unresolved D. In germline, CDR1 is SQVTM, CDR2 ANQGSEA. The CDR3 runs to 13 residues. The V and J ends lost 6 bases and 7 bases respectively, with 16 bases between them. CDR3 protein: CSVSPGVGQPQHF. The CDR3 coding sequence is TGCAGCGTCTCCCCTGGGGTCGGGCAGCCCCAGCATTTT.

The CDR3 region has the DNA TGCAGTGCTCCTTCACGGGACTCAACATTTACAAACTCCTACAATGAGCAGTTCTTC. As protein: CSAPSRDSTFTNSYNEQFF. The chain recombines TRBV20-1 with TRBJ2-1, with D possibly TRBD2 on 6 matching bases. The ends were cut back, 5 bases at V and 0 bases at J, with 26 bases in the middle. The length of the CDR3 is 19 residues. CDR1 and CDR2 (germline): DFQATT, SNEGSKA (reference sequence).

The V call is TRBV20-1, the J call TRBJ2-4, with 15 bases matching TRBD2. The CDR3 covers 17 residues. The germline CDR1 and CDR2 sequences are DFQATT and SNEGSKA (reference sequence). Trimming at V came to 5 bases and at J to 0 bases, leaving 5 bases not matched to a gene. CDR3 sequence: CSAFGLAGGLAKNIQYF. In nucleotides, the CDR3 is TGCAGTGCTTTCGGACTAGCGGGAGGGCTAGCCAAAAACATTCAGTACTTC.

The chain couples TRBV4-3 to TRBJ2-7, with D tentatively TRBD1 (6 bases). Germline CDR1 is LGHNA and CDR2 is YSLEER. V was trimmed by 0 bases and J by 1 base, leaving 13 bases between them. The CDR3 length is 16 residues. As DNA, the CDR3 is TGCGCCAGCAGCCAAGATGGGGGCAGGGGATCCTACGAGCAGTACTTC. This sequence encodes CASSQDGGRGSYEQYF.

This clonotype was counted a few times. The chain has TRBV30 and TRBJ1-4, with D maybe TRBD1 (6 bases). The CDR3 loop spans 13 amino acids. Trimming removed 1 base from V and 8 bases from J, with 11 bases in between. The germline V gene encodes CDR1 GTSNPN and CDR2 SVGIG (reference sequence). CDR3: CAWSETGNEKLFF. The CDR3 bases are TGTGCCTGGAGTGAGACAGGCAACGAAAAACTGTTTTTT.

This clonotype was counted between two and nine times. V gene TRBV7-2 combines with J gene TRBJ1-2; D call uncertain. This CDR3 is 14 amino acids long. V was trimmed by 1 base and J by 2 bases, leaving 8 bases between them. Germline V gene lookup returns CDR1 SGHTA and CDR2 FQGNSA. As DNA, the CDR3 is TGTGCCAGCAGCTTAGTAAAGGAAAACTATGGCTACACCTTC. Protein product: CASSLVKENYGYTF.

This rearrangement joins TRBV25-1 to TRBJ2-5; 15 nucleotides align to TRBD2. J was trimmed by 4 bases and V by 3 bases; bases with no gene match: 6. The CDR3 spans 17 residues. Germline CDR1 reads MGHDK; CDR2 reads SYGVNS. The CDR3 reads CASSEGRTSGRGETQYF. The CDR3 coding sequence is TGTGCCAGCAGTGAGGGACGGACTAGCGGGAGGGGAGAGACCCAGTACTTC.

The sample holds a few counts of this clonotype. The chain links TRBV6-5 to TRBJ2-3, with 8 bases identical to TRBD2. Trimming took 2 bases from V and 2 from J; bases not matched to a gene: 3. The germline CDR1 and CDR2 sequences are MNHEY and SVGAGI. The CDR3 has 15 residues. The CDR3 is CASSYTGGITDTQYF. CDR3 in DNA: TGTGCCAGCAGTTACACGGGAGGGATCACAGATACGCAGTATTTT.

This rearrangement joins TRBV7-9 to TRBJ1-2, with D tentatively TRBD1 (6 bases). Trimming took off 5 bases at V and 7 bases at J, with 20 bases between the two ends. The V gene's germline CDR1 is SEHNR and CDR2 FQNEAQ (reference sequence). The CDR3 contains 15 residues. The CDR3 region is CASSGPGRGEPGYTF. CDR3 DNA sequence: TGTGCCAGCAGCGGCCCGGGCAGGGGAGAACCTGGCTACACCTTC.

In its sample, this clonotype was seen a few times. The chain has TRBV29-1 and TRBJ1-2; the match to TRBD1 covers 7 bases. The germline CDR1 and CDR2 sequences are SQVTM and ANQGSEA. The CDR3 has 12 amino acids. Germline trimming cut 1 base from V and 4 bases from J; bases unmatched to any gene: 0. The CDR3 DNA reads TGCAGCGTTGAAGCAGGGGGCTATGGCTACACCTTC. This translates into CSVEAGGYGYTF.

The chain links TRBV7-2 to TRBJ2-3, with D perhaps TRBD2 (6 bases). The CDR3 is 16 amino acids. The germline V gene encodes CDR1 SGHTA and CDR2 FQGNSA. V was shortened by 1 base and J by 2 bases, with 13 bases between the two germline ends. CDR3 nucleotide sequence: TGTGCCAGCAGCTTAGTGTTGCGGGGACTCACAGATACGCAGTATTTT. This encodes CASSLVLRGLTDTQYF.

This clonotype came up a few times. This chain joins TRBV20-1 and TRBJ1-5, with D uncertain. CDR1 is DFQATT and CDR2 is SNEGSKA in the germline V gene (reference sequence). V lost 1 base, J lost 0 bases, and 13 bases lay in between. There are 16 residues in the CDR3. CDR3 bases: TGCAGTGCTAGAGTTGGTTCAGGTTATAGCAATCAGCCCCAGCATTTT. Encoded protein: CSARVGSGYSNQPQHF.

This clonotype was counted only a few times. The J gene is TRBJ2-2, the V gene TRBV29-1; D is uncertain. Germline CDR1 SQVTM, CDR2 ANQGSEA. The length of the CDR3 is 11 residues. With 4 bases removed from V and 5 bases from J, the gap between germline ends came to 5 bases. The CDR3 DNA reads as TGCAGCGTTGTTAGGACCGGGGAGCTGTTTTTT. It translates to CSVVRTGELFF.

This clonotype was counted between two and nine times. Just one base apart from a much larger clone, this may be a read error. The chain has TRBV12-3 or TRBV12-4 and TRBJ2-5; D is unclear. The CDR3 totals 11 residues. V shed 4 bases and J shed 3 bases, with 3 bases lying between them. The CDR3 spells CASSYKETQYF. CDR3 DNA sequence: TGTGCCAGCAGTTACAAAGAGACCCAGTACTTC.

This clonotype has more than one count but fewer than ten. J is TRBJ2-3 and V is TRBV9; 11 bases line up with TRBD2. Per germline, CDR1 SGDLS and CDR2 YYNGEE. This CDR3 is built from 17 residues. With 3 bases clipped from V and 0 bases from J, the junction kept 6 bases outside the gene matches. The CDR3, as DNA: TGTGCCAGCAGCGACGGGACTAGCGGAACTAGCACAGATACGCAGTATTTT. It encodes CASSDGTSGTSTDTQYF.

The chain links TRBV7-2 to TRBJ2-7; TRBD1 is a possible D gene (6 bases). CDR3 size: 13 residues. V gave up 3 bases and J gave up 5 bases, with 11 bases separating them. Germline-derived CDR1 and CDR2 are SGHTA and FQGNSA. The CDR3 spells CASSFPGVHEQYF. The DNA of the CDR3 is TGTGCCAGCAGCTTCCCAGGGGTACACGAGCAGTACTTC.

The chain is built from TRBV4-2 and TRBJ2-3; a weak D match, TRBD2 (6 bases). V shed 0 bases and J shed 9 bases, with 25 bases lying between them. CDR1 is LGHNA, CDR2 YNFKEQ, per germline. This CDR3 region has 18 residues. In nucleotides, the CDR3 is TGTGCCAGCAGCCAAGATTCGGTAGCGGCATCGGGCGGGATCACGCAGTATTTT. Protein sequence: CASSQDSVAASGGITQYF.